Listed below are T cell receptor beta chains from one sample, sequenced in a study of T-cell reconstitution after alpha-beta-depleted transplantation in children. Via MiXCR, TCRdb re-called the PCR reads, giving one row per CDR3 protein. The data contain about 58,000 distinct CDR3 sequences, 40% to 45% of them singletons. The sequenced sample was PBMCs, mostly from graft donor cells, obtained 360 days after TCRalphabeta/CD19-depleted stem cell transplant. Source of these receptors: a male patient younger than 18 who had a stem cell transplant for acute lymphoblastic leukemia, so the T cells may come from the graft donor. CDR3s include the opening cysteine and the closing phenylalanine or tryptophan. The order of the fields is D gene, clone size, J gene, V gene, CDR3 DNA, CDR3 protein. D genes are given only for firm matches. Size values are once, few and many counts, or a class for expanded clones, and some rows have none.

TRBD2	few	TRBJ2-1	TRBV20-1	TGCAGTGCTAGCCTGCGAACAGCGGGAGAAAGTATCTTC	CSASLRTAGESIF
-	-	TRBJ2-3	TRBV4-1	TGCGCCAGCAGCCAAGAAGAGAGAGCAGATACGCAGTATTTT	CASSQEERADTQYF
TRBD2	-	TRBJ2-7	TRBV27	TGTGCCAGCAGTTTAACTAGCGGGAGCCCCTACGAGCAGTACTTC	CASSLTSGSPYEQYF
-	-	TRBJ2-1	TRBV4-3	TGCGCCAGCAGCCAAGGCCTGGACGTCCTAAACAGTGAGCAGTTCTTC	CASSQGLDVLNSEQFF
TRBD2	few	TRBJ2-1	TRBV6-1	TGTGCCAGCAGACCGCTAACTAGCGGGAGCGAGCAGTTCTTC	CASRPLTSGSEQFF
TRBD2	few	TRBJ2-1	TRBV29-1	TGCAGCGTGGCTAGCGGGGATGAGCAGTTCTTC	CSVASGDEQFF
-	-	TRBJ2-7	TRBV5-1	TGCGCCAGCAGCTTGATGCCTGACTCCTACGAGCAGTACTTC	CASSLMPDSYEQYF
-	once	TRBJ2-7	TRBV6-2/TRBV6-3	TGTGCCAGCATCCTCAAGCCAGGCAGCTCCTACGAGCAGTACTTC	CASILKPGSSYEQYF
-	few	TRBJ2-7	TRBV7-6	TGTGCCAGCAGCTTAGTGGACGGCTCCTACGAGCAGTACTTC	CASSLVDGSYEQYF
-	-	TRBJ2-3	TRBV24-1	TGTGCCACCAGTGATCCCGGGACTGCTAACGCAGATACGCAGTATTTT	CATSDPGTANADTQYF
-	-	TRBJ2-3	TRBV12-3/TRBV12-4	TGTGCCAGCAGTACCACCCTCGGCCGCACAGATACGCAGTATTTT	CASSTTLGRTDTQYF
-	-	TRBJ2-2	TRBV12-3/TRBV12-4	TGTGCCATCCCGACAGGCTTTAACACCGGGGAGCTGTTTTTT	CAIPTGFNTGELFF
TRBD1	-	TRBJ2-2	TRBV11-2	TGTGCCAGCAAGCCCGGGGACAGGGGGCTCCCCGGGGAGCTGTTTTTT	CASKPGDRGLPGELFF
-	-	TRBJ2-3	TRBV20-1	TGCAGTGCCCCACCTGCGCGGGATACGCAGTATTTT	CSAPPARDTQYF
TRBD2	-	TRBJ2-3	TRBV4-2	TGTGCCAGCAGCCAGACAGCGGGGTCCACAGATACGCAGTATTTT	CASSQTAGSTDTQYF
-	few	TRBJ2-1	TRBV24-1	TGTGCCACCAGTGATTTGAGTGAAGAGCAGTTCTTC	CATSDLSEEQFF
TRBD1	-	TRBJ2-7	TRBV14	TGTGCCAGCAGCCAAGGGGCGCAGGGGGCCTACGAGCAGTACTTC	CASSQGAQGAYEQYF
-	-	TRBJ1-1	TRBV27	TGTGCCAGCAGTTACAGGACGAACACTGAAGCTTTCTTT	CASSYRTNTEAFF
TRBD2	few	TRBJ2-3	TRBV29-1	TGCAGCGTCGAGTTTGATAGCGGGGATACGCAGTATTTT	CSVEFDSGDTQYF
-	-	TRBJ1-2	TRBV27	TGTGCCAGCAGCCGGCTATCAGGGTCGGGCTATGGCTACACCTTC	CASSRLSGSGYGYTF
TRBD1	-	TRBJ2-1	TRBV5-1	TGCGCCAGCAGCTTAAAACACGGGACAGGACTCAATGAGCAGTTCTTC	CASSLKHGTGLNEQFF
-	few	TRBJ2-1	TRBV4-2	TGTGCCAGCAGCCAAGGGGGAATTTCCTACAATGAGCAGTTCTTC	CASSQGGISYNEQFF
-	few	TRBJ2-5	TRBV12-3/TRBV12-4	TGTGCCAGCGGGGCTAGCGTATACCAAGAGACCCAGTACTTC	CASGASVYQETQYF
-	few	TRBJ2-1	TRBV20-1	TGCAGTGCTACTAGCGTCGACTCCTACAATGAGCAGTTCTTC	CSATSVDSYNEQFF
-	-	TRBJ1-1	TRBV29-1	TGCAGCGTTTGGTACGACAGGTTGTCGAACACTGAAGCTTTCTTT	CSVWYDRLSNTEAFF
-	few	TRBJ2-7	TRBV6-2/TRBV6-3	TGTGCCAGCAGTTATAGCTCCTACGAGCAGTACTTC	CASSYSSYEQYF
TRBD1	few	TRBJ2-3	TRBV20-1	TGCAGTGCTCCGGACAGGCCATCAAATACGCAGTATTTT	CSAPDRPSNTQYF
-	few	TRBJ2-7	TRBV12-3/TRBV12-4	TGTGCCAGCAGTTCCTATGGGGGCGGATACTACGAGCAGTACTTC	CASSSYGGGYYEQYF
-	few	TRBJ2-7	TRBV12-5	TGTGCTATGTCGTCCGGCTACGAGCAGTACTTC	CAMSSGYEQYF
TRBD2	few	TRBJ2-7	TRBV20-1	TGCAGTGCTAGGGACTCGGGACTAGGAGAAAACGAGCAGTACTTC	CSARDSGLGENEQYF
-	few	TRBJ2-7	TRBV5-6	TGTGCCAGCAGCTTGGGGTGGGGCCTCTCCTACGAGCAGTACTTC	CASSLGWGLSYEQYF
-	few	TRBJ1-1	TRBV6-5	TGTGCCAGCGGGGCGGGGAACACTGAAGCTTTCTTT	CASGAGNTEAFF
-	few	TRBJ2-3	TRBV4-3	TGCGCCAGCAGCCAAGATCGACGGAGCACAGATACGCAGTATTTT	CASSQDRRSTDTQYF
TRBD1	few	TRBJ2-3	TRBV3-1	TGTGCCAGCAGCCGTGGGGATTCCGGGACAGGGAGAACAGATACGCAGTATTTT	CASSRGDSGTGRTDTQYF
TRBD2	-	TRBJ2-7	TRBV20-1	TGCAGTGCTAGAGGGGAGGGAAATATCTACGAGCAGTACTTC	CSARGEGNIYEQYF
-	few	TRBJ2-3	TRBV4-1	TGCGCCAGCAGCCATCTTCGGGACACACTCACAGATACGCAGTATTTT	CASSHLRDTLTDTQYF
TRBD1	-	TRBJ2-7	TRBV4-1	TGCGCCAGCAGCCAAGAAAGGAGACAGGGGGTCGACTACGAGCAGTACTTC	CASSQERRQGVDYEQYF
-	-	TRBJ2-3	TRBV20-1	TGCAGTGCTAGGAAGCGACCTAGCACAGATACGCAGTATTTT	CSARKRPSTDTQYF
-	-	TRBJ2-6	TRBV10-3	TGTGCCATCAGCCCAGTGAAGGGGGACGGGGCCAACGTCCTGACTTTC	CAISPVKGDGANVLTF
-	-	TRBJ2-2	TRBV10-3	TGTGCCATCAGTGAAGAGGGTTGGATTGCCGGGGAGCTGTTTTTT	CAISEEGWIAGELFF
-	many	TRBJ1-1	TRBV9	TGTGCCAGCAGCGAGAGGGGGGGCGTCTCTGAAGCTTTCTTT	CASSERGGVSEAFF
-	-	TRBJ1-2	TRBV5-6	TGTGCCAGCAGACCCGGGGGATACTATGGCTACACCTTC	CASRPGGYYGYTF
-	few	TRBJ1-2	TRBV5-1	TGCGCCAGCAGCTTGGTGAAAGGAAACTATGGCTACACCTTC	CASSLVKGNYGYTF
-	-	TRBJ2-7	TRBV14	TGTGCCAGCAGCCCCTCTAAACTTTCCTACGAGCAGTACTTC	CASSPSKLSYEQYF
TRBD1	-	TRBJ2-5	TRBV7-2	TGTGCCAGCAGCTTGGACAGGCCTTCTGAGACCCAGTACTTC	CASSLDRPSETQYF
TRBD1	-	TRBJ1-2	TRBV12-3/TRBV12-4	TGTGCCAGCACTGCCCAGGGGGTCAACTATGGCTACACCTTC	CASTAQGVNYGYTF
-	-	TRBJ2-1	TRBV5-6	TGTGCCAGCAGCTTCAGCGGGCCGGGCGACAATGAGCAGTTCTTC	CASSFSGPGDNEQFF
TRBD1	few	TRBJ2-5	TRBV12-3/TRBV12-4	TGTGCCAGCAGTTCCCGGGACAGAGAAGAGACCCAGTACTTC	CASSSRDREETQYF
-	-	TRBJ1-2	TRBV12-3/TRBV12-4	TGTGCCAGCAGTTTAGGGGCCAGGGACTATGGCTACACCTTC	CASSLGARDYGYTF
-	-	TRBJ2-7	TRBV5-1	TGCGCCAGCAGCTTGGACCAGGGATGGGGCTCCTACGAGCAGTACTTC	CASSLDQGWGSYEQYF
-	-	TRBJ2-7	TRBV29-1	TGCAGCGTCCTTTACAGGGAAGCGGGGCGATACGAGCAGTACTTC	CSVLYREAGRYEQYF
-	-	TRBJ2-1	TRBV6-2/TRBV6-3	TGTGCCAGCAGTCTTCTGGGGGACTACAATGAGCAGTTCTTC	CASSLLGDYNEQFF
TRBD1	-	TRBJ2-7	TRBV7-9	TGTGCCAGCAGCCACGGACAGGGATCCTACGAGCAGTACTTC	CASSHGQGSYEQYF
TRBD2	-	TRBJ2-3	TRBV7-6	TGTGCCAGCAGCTTAGAGCCGACTAGCGGGGGGATCGATACGCAGTATTTT	CASSLEPTSGGIDTQYF
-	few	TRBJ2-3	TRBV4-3	TGCGCCAGCAGCCAAGACCGTATGTCGGATACGCAGTATTTT	CASSQDRMSDTQYF
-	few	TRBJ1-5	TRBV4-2	TGTGCCAGCAGCCTCGAGACGGGACACCTTAGCAATCAGCCCCAGCATTTT	CASSLETGHLSNQPQHF